These 17 T cell receptor beta chains were all obtained from the same sample, sequenced in a study of blood T cell repertoires in COVID-19. Using immunoSEQ multiplex PCR, the repertoire was profiled, and TCRdb retains in-frame clones only, with some absent. The data hold under 170,000 clones, with about 80% observed a single time. Source material: peripheral blood. Receptors originate from a man between 65 and 85 years old with acute or convalescent COVID-19.

This sequence joins TRBV7-9 and TRBJ2-7; the match to TRBD1 covers 8 bases. The CDR3 length is 16 residues. Looked up from germline, CDR1 is SEHNR and CDR2 is FQNEAQ (reference sequence). The junction had 10 bases not matched to a gene; V was cut back by 5 bases and J by 1 base. CDR3: CASSPYGQGRSYEQYF. The CDR3 DNA sequence: TGTGCCAGCAGCCCCTACGGACAGGGAAGGTCCTACGAGCAGTACTTC.

The chain employs TRBV11-2 and TRBJ1-2, with TRBD1 matching 10 bases. CDR1 and CDR2 (germline): SGHAT, FQNNGV. Trimming took 1 base from V and 5 from J; bases not matched to a gene: 4. The CDR3 loop spans 15 amino acids. CDR3 DNA: TGTGCCAGCAGCTTAGGCGGACAGGGGGTTTATGGCTACACCTTC. Amino acids: CASSLGGQGVYGYTF.

This chain connects TRBV5-8 to TRBJ2-4; D call uncertain. This CDR3 is built from 15 residues. Trimming left V 0 bases short and J 0 bases short, with 7 bases between. Germline CDR1 and CDR2: SGHTS and YDEGEE. CDR3 coding DNA: TGTGCCAGCAGCTTGGGACTCGTAGCCAAAAACATTCAGTACTTC. It encodes CASSLGLVAKNIQYF.

This sequence joins TRBV3-1 (or the pseudogene TRBV3-2) and TRBJ1-4; 8 nucleotides align to TRBD1. This CDR3 region has 21 residues. The V gene end was trimmed by 4 bases and the J gene end by 7 bases; junction bases not matched to a gene: 26. Looked up from germline, CDR1 is LGHDT and CDR2 is YNNKEL (reference sequence). DNA of the CDR3: TGTGCCAGCAGCCGAAGATCAAAGAGGACAGGGCGTCACAACCGGGGTGAAAAACTGTTTTTT. Its translation: CASSRRSKRTGRHNRGEKLFF.

This chain joins TRBV6-5 and TRBJ2-2; 10 bases are shared with TRBD1. Germline V gives CDR1 MNHEY, CDR2 SVGAGI. V dropped 0 bases and J dropped 4; count of bases not matched to a gene: 2. This CDR3 has 16 amino acids. DNA for the CDR3: TGTGCCAGCAGTTACTCGGGACAGGGGACCACCGGGGAGCTGTTTTTT. Its protein product is CASSYSGQGTTGELFF.

The gene calls are TRBV15 and TRBJ1-4; 7 bases fit TRBD1. V lost 5 bases to trimming and J lost 6 bases; unmatched junction nucleotides: 6. Per germline, CDR1 LNHNV and CDR2 YYDKDF (reference sequence). The CDR3 loop spans 14 amino acids. CDR3 sequence reads: CATSQSRGDEKLFF. CDR3 coding DNA: TGTGCCACCAGCCAGAGCAGGGGGGATGAAAAACTGTTTTTT.

V usage is TRBV7-9 and J usage is TRBJ2-3, with 7 bases identical to TRBD1. Trimming took 2 bases from V and 0 from J; bases not matched to a gene: 5. CDR1 SEHNR and CDR2 FQNEAQ come from the germline V gene (reference sequence). This CDR3 spans 16 amino acids. The CDR3 nucleotides are TGTGCCAGCAGCTTAACCAGGGGGATAAGCACAGATACGCAGTATTTT. This encodes CASSLTRGISTDTQYF. The full variable domain, completed using reference TRBV7-9 and TRBJ2-3, is DTGVSQNPRHKITKRGQNVTFRCDPISEHNRLYWYRQTLGQGPEFLTYFQNEAQLEKSRLLSDRFSAERPKGSFSTLEIQRTEQGDSAMYLCASSLTRGISTDTQYFGPGTRLTVL.

The rearrangement links TRBV3-1 (or the pseudogene TRBV3-2) to TRBJ2-5, with D tentatively TRBD1 (6 bases). The ends were cut back, 4 bases at V and 5 bases at J, with 17 bases in the middle. Germline loops: CDR1 LGHDT, CDR2 YNNKEL (reference sequence). CDR3 length: 15 residues. DNA for the CDR3: TGTGCCAGCAGCCCTGGACAGCCGGCTAGGGAGACCCAGTACTTC. Amino acids: CASSPGQPARETQYF.

CDR3 coding DNA: TGTGCCAGCAGTTCTCGGGACAGCCCTTTTAACTATGGCTACACCTTC. Translation: CASSSRDSPFNYGYTF. The gene calls are TRBV6-5 and TRBJ1-2; the match to TRBD1 covers 7 bases. This CDR3 spans 16 amino acids. The J segment lost 1 base and the V segment lost 4 bases, leaving 9 bases of the junction unmatched. The germline CDR1 and CDR2 sequences are MNHEY and SVGAGI.

This clone has only a few counts. V usage is TRBV5-1 and J usage is TRBJ2-7, with TRBD1 matching 8 bases. The CDR3 is 17 amino acids. CDR1 and CDR2 (germline): SGHRS, YFSETQ. V shed 3 bases and J 2 bases; nucleotides not matched to a gene: 13. The CDR3 DNA follows: TGCGCCAGCAGCTACGCCCCTGAGGCAGGGGGCCCCTACGAGCAGTACTTC. This translates into CASSYAPEAGGPYEQYF.

On this clone itself: At one of its ends the junction is not consistent with the germline gene, which may arise from a read error. V is TRBV28 and J is TRBJ2-1; possibly TRBD1 for D (6 bases). This CDR3 comprises 13 residues. Germline CDR1 MDHEN, CDR2 SYDVKM. The CDR3 loop reads CASSLIFPGAELF. The CDR3 DNA reads as TGTGCCAGCAGTTTAATATTCCCAGGGGCGGAGCTCTTC.

This chain connects TRBV7-9 to TRBJ1-1, with D maybe TRBD1 (6 bases). This CDR3 region has 15 residues. Per germline, CDR1 SEHNR and CDR2 FQNEAQ (reference sequence). Trimming pared 5 bases from V and 0 bases from J, leaving 13 bases between. The CDR3 DNA sequence: TGTGCCAGCAGCAACGGACAGTACGTGAACACTGAAGCTTTCTTT. The encoded protein is CASSNGQYVNTEAFF.

This clone was seen a single time. The chain uses TRBV4-1 and TRBJ2-5; possibly TRBD2 for D (7 bases). The germline V gene has CDR1 MGHRA and CDR2 YSYEKL. Trimming cost V 4 bases and J 5 bases, with 14 bases left between them. This CDR3 has 14 amino acids. CDR3: CASSRQRGGETQYF. Here the CDR3 DNA reads TGCGCCAGCAGCCGTCAAAGGGGGGGGGAGACCCAGTACTTC.

The chain recombines TRBV11-2 with TRBJ2-3; 8 bases fit TRBD2. The CDR3 totals 14 residues. Germline V gene sequence: CDR1 SGHAT, CDR2 FQNNGV. The junction had 3 bases not matched to a gene; V was cut back by 3 bases and J by 4 bases. The CDR3 DNA reads TGTGCCAGCAGCTTGGGCGGGGGGTCAGATACGCAGTATTTT. This sequence encodes CASSLGGGSDTQYF.

The gene calls are TRBV21-1 and TRBJ1-5; the table names TRBD1, a call not compared with the DNA. TRBV21-1 is annotated as a pseudogene. The CDR3 covers 17 residues. The CDR3 DNA reads TGTGCCAGCAGCAAAGTAGGGACAGGGAAGGAAGGTCAGCCCCAGCATTTT. This gives the protein CASSKVGTGKEGQPQHF.

The rearrangement uses TRBV5-4 and TRBJ2-2; D possibly corresponds to TRBD1 (5 bases). The CDR3 runs to 14 residues. Trimming stripped 4 bases from V and 1 base from J, with 8 bases between. CDR1 is SGHNT and CDR2 is YYREEE in the germline V gene (reference sequence). CDR3 nucleotides: TGTGCCAGCAGCAGAACAGGGAACACCGGGGAGCTGTTTTTT. Translated: CASSRTGNTGELFF.

The chain is built from TRBV7-2 and TRBJ2-1; TRBD2 agrees at 7 bases. The CDR3 totals 14 residues. The J segment lost 7 bases and the V segment lost 5 bases, leaving 8 bases of the junction unmatched. Germline V gene data show CDR1 as SGHTA and CDR2 as FQGNSA. The DNA for the CDR3 is TGTGCCAGCAGCCAATCGCTCGGGGGGAATGAGCAGTTCTTC. Protein product: CASSQSLGGNEQFF.